The next 2 T cell receptor beta chains were all read from a single sample in a study of graft-versus-host responses after intestinal transplantation. TCRdb's copy holds only in-frame clones and misses some; the assay was immunoSEQ multiplex PCR. The profile shows about 63,000 clones, around 90% of them singletons. Lymphocytes (intraepithelial and lamina propria) were released by processing the graft tissue. The source was ileum tissue, collected around 350 days after transplant. These receptors were collected from a human patient who received an intestinal transplant, so some T cells may come from the graft donor.

This clone was detected a few times. The rearrangement uses TRBV18 and TRBJ2-3, with TRBD1 matching 8 bases. Trimming removed 4 bases from V and 3 bases from J; junction bases left unmatched: 6. CDR1 and CDR2 (germline): KGHSH, LQKENI. The CDR3 is 15 amino acids. The CDR3 sequence: CASSLGQGETDTQYF. The CDR3 nucleotides are TGTGCCAGCTCACTTGGACAGGGTGAAACAGATACGCAGTATTTT.

This clone was recorded once. The chain recombines TRBV28 with TRBJ2-1, with D perhaps matching TRBD2 (5 bases). With 0 bases removed from V and 8 bases from J, the gap between germline ends came to 5 bases. The CDR3 length is 12 residues. Germline CDR1 MDHEN, CDR2 SYDVKM. CDR3 loop: CASSLWEDEQFF. The CDR3 nucleotides are TGTGCCAGCAGTTTATGGGAGGATGAGCAGTTCTTC.